This T cell receptor (beta chain) was sequenced in a study of CD8+CD57+ T cells in acquired aplastic anemia. At the level of the study: Isolated CD4+ and CD8+ cells, once sorted, yielded DNA averaging 3.2 ug. In CD4+ cells, healthy donors produced an average of approximately 11 million reads.

According to the study, genomic DNA was the template for TCR beta VDJ and CDR3 profiling. MiXCR, applied by TCRdb to the reads, yields one record per CDR3 protein. The sample consists of some 410,000 distinct CDR3 sequences, 65% to 75% of them appearing once. In this sample, this clonotype turned up once. As yet, its antigen is unknown. Study results and limitations: Twenty-nine CD8+ CDR3 sequences were shared between patients and controls. The CD8+ Simpson's diversity of patients and controls was not significantly different.

This CDR3 is built from 16 residues. Germline V CDR1 and CDR2: SGHTA, FQGNSA. V lost 1 base and J lost 2; bases outside the gene matches: 4. Sequencing was done on a sample of sorted CD4+, CD8+, or CD8+CD57+ T cells (not recorded which) from PBMCs. This sequence joins TRBV7-2 and TRBJ2-7, with 11 bases identical to TRBD1. The source is a human donor in good health, serving as a control. The CDR3 sequence is CASSLGPGQGAYEQYF. As DNA, the CDR3 is TGTGCCAGCAGCTTAGGGCCGGGACAGGGGGCCTACGAGCAGTACTTC. Full variable domain (outside the CDR3, taken from reference TRBV7-2 and TRBJ2-7): GAGVSQSPSNKVTEKGKDVELRCDPISGHTALYWYRQSLGQGLEFLIYFQGNSAPDKSGLPSDRFSAERTGGSVSTLTIQRTQQEDSAVYLCASSLGPGQGAYEQYFGPGTRLTVT.